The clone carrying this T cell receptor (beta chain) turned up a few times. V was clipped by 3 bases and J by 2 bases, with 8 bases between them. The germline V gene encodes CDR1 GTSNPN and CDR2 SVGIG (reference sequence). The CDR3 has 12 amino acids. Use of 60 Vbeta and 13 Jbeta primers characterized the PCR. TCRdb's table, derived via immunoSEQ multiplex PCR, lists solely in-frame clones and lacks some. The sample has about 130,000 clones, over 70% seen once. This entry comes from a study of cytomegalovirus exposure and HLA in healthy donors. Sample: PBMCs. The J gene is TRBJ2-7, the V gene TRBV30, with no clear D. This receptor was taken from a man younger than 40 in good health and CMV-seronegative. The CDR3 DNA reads TGTGCCTGGAGGGGCAGTACCTACGAGCAGTACTTC. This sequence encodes CAWRGSTYEQYF.